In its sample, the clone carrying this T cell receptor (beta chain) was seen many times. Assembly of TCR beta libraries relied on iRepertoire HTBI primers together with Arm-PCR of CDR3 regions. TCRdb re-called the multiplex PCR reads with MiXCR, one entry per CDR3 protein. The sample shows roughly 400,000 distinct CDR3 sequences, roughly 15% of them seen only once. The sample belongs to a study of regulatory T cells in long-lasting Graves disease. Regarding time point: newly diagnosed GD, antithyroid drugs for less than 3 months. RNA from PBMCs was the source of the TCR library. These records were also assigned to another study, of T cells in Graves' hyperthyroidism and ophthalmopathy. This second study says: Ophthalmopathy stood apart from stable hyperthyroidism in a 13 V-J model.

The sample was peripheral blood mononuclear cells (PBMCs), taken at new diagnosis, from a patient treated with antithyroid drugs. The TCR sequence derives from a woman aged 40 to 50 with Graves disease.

The CDR3 reads CASSSAGDRIYNEQFF. The CDR3 DNA reads TGCGCCAGCAGCTCCGCAGGGGATCGGATCTACAATGAGCAGTTCTTC. This sequence joins TRBV5-1 and TRBJ2-1, with D possibly being TRBD1 (6 bases). The CDR3 has 16 residues. Trimming stripped 3 bases from V and 3 bases from J, with 16 bases between. CDR1 is SGHRS and CDR2 is YFSETQ in the germline V gene.